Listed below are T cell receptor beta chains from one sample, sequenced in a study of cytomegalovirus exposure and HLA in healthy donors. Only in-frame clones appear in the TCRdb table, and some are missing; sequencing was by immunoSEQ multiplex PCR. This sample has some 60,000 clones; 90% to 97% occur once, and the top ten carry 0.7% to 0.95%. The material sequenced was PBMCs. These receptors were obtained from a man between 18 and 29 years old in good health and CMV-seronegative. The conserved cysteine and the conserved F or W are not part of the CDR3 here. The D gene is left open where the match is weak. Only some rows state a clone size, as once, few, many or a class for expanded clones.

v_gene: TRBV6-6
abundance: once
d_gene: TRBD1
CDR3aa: ASSYLGQTSYEQY

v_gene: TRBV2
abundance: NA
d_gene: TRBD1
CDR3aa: ASSYGTGEGNTIY

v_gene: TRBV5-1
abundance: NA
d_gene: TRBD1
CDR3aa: ASSYRHPDRGIHEQY

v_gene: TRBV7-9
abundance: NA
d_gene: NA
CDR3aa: ASSALFEINEKLF

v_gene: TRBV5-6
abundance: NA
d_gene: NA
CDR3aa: ASSRRRTELSGANVLT

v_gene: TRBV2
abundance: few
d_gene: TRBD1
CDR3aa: ASSLQGAGANVLT

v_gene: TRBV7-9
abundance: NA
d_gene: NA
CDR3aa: ASSLVDSRVGYGYT

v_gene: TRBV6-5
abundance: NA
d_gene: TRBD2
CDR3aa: ASSPLAGAYNEQF

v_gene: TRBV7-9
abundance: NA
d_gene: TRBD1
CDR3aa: ASSPSWDRKFSGANVLT

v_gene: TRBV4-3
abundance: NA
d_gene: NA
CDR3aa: ASSQDEGSGNTIY

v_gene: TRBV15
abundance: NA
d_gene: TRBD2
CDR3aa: ATSREGGTIRY

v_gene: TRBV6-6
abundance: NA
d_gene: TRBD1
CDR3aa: ASSYQEQGAPEAF

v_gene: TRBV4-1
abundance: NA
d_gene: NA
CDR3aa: ASSQDRGGYEQY

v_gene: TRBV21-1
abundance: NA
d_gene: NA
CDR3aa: ASIEGQGQKKGEQY

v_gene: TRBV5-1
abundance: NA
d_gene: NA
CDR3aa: ASSLGSNPSSNEKLF

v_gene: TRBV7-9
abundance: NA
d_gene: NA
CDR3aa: ASSFSAYEQY

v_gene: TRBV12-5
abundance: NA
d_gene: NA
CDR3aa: ASGLSSDTQY

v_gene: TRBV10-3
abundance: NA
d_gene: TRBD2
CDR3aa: AIREAGGRVEQF

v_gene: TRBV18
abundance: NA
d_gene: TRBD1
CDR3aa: ASSPLMPGGNEKLF

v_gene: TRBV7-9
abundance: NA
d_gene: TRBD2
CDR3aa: ASSRKDGLAGSEQF

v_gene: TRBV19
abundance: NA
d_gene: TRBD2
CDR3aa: ASSIGLAVGEQY

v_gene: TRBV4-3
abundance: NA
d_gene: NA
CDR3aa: ASSPTGAEQF

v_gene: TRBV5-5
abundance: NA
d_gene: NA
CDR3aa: ASSLVGARSYNEQF

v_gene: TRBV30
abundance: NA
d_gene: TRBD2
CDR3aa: AWSGGLESEQY

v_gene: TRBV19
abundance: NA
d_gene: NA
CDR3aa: ASRGNSYEQY

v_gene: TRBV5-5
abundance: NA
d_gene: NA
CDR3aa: ASSLGGGGQPQH

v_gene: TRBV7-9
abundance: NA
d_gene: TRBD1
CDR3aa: ASSHPGRQGFLYEQY

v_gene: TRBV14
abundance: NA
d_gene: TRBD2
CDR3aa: ASSQGTSGGNIQY

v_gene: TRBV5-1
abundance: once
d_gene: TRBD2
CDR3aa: ASSLVLAGGPGYEQY

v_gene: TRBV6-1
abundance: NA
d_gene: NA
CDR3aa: ASSEVAAALRAF

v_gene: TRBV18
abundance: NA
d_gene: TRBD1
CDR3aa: ASSQNLNTGVDQPQH

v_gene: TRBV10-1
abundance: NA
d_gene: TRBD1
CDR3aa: ASSETRQGSGELF

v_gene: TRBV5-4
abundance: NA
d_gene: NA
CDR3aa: ASSLPGVYQETQY

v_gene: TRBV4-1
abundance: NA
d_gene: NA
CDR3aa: ASSRQQGDFYGYT

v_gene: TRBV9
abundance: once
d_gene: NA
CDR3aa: ASSPFGAREQY

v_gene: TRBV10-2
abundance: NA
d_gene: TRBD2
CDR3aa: ASSESPLTSGRYPSSYNEQF

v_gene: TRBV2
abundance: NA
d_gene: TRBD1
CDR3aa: ASRTGGRTEAF